The T cell receptor (beta chain) described here comes from a study of blood T cells in healthy people across ages. The ends were cut back, 6 bases at V and 2 bases at J, with 7 bases in the middle. The CDR3 is 12 residues long. Germline V gives CDR1 MDHEN, CDR2 SYDVKM. A second PCR of roughly 7 to 11 cycles used a sample-barcoded 5' primer and a J-beta primer mix. One entry per CDR3 protein results from TCRdb running MiXCR on the 5' RACE reads. The sample has about 780,000 distinct CDR3 sequences, about 45% seen once; the top ten hold around a sixth. The sample holds many counts of this clonotype. The chain employs TRBV28 and TRBJ2-5, with D unclear. This TCR was recovered from a man older than 75 in good health. Sequenced sample: blood. The CDR3 spells CASRTTQETQYF. The DNA for the CDR3 is TGTGCCAGCAGGACCACACAAGAGACCCAGTACTTC.